This T cell receptor (beta chain) was captured by sequencing in a study of blood T cell repertoires in COVID-19. Across the study: Samples came from the United States, Italy and Spain, spanning acute and convalescent COVID-19. T cells, B-cell-depleted T cells, or PBMCs supplied cDNA or gDNA.

Study processing details: Amplifying reference gene primers gave estimates of nucleated cell counts. Only in-frame clones appear in the TCRdb table, and some are missing; sequencing was by immunoSEQ multiplex PCR. The V and J calls and the clone size are those of that table, but D and trimming were determined from the DNA. The table has over 50,000 clones, roughly 80% seen once. This CDR3 spans 18 amino acids. From germline, CDR1 is SGDLS and CDR2 YYNGEE. With V trimmed by 3 bases and J by 0 bases, 11 bases remained unmatched. This clone appeared a single time. The genes are TRBV9 and TRBJ2-3, with 9 bases matching TRBD2. Input material: peripheral blood. The TCR was taken from a man in his fifties or sixties with acute or convalescent COVID-19. The CDR3 nucleotides read TGTGCCAGCAGCGCCGCCAGGACTAGCGCATCTAGCACAGATACGCAGTATTTT. Amino acids: CASSAARTSASSTDTQYF.